The TCR beta chain under discussion was sequenced for a study of T cells after yellow fever vaccination. Findings and limits, study-wide: It was a weaker secondary response, yet one that peaked faster, at day 5 versus 15.

This clonotype was seen repeatedly, ten times or more. Its antigen remains unknown. This CDR3 comprises 15 residues. Germline CDR1 and CDR2: MNHEY and SVGAGI. V was trimmed by 2 bases and J by 2 bases, leaving 10 bases between them. TCRdb passed the 5' RACE reads through MiXCR, listing each CDR3 protein once. The data contain roughly 110,000 distinct CDR3 sequences, 8.4% of them singletons. This clonotype was obtained from a man younger than 40 who received the YFV17D yellow fever vaccine. Sample: CD8+ T cells sorted from PBMCs, taken 45 days after the yellow fever booster vaccination. The chain combines TRBV6-5 with TRBJ2-1, with no clear D. The DNA of the CDR3 is TGTGCCAGCAGTTACACGGCTACCACCTACAATGAGCAGTTCTTC. Translation gives CASSYTATTYNEQFF.